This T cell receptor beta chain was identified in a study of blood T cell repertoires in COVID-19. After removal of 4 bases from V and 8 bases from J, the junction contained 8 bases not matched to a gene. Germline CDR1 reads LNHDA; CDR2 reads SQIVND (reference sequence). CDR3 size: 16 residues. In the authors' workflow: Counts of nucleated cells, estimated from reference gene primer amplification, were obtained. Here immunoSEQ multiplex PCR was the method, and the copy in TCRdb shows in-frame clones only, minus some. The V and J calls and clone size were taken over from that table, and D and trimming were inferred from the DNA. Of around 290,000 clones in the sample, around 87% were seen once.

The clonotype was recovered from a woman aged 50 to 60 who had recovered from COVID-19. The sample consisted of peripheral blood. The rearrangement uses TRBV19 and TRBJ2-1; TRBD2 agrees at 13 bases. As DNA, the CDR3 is TGTGCCAGTAGTAAAGGACTAGCGGGAGTTTTCGATGAGCAGTTCTTC. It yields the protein CASSKGLAGVFDEQFF.